The 10 T cell receptor beta chains below were found in one sample sequenced in a study of T-cell reconstitution after alpha-beta-depleted transplantation in children. Preparation of the TCRbeta library used unique molecular identifiers. One entry per CDR3 protein results from TCRdb running MiXCR on the PCR reads. This table has hundreds of thousands of distinct CDR3 sequences, roughly 15% appearing once. Source: PBMCs from the stem cell graft donor, taken from the stem cell graft. The receptor set was obtained from a human donor who donated a stem cell graft to a child with acute myeloid leukemia.

The chain links TRBV7-8 to TRBJ2-7; 8 nucleotides agree with TRBD2. Trimming removed 6 bases from V and 2 bases from J; junction bases left unmatched: 9. Germline-derived CDR1 and CDR2 are SGHVS and FQNEAQ. The CDR3 length is 15 residues. The CDR3, as DNA: TGTGCCAGCAGTTCACAGCGGGGGAGACCCTACGAGCAGTACGTC. Its protein is CASSSQRGRPYEQYV.

The CDR3 sequence: CSARDRGLKNGYTF. CDR3 bases: TGCAGTGCTAGAGATAGGGGGCTAAAGAATGGCTACACCTTC. This rearrangement joins TRBV20-1 to TRBJ1-2; 7 nucleotides agree with TRBD1. Germline CDR1 reads DFQATT; CDR2 reads SNEGSKA (reference sequence). Trimming took 0 bases from V and 6 from J; bases not matched to a gene: 7. CDR3 length: 14 amino acids.

This clonotype was seen ten or more times. The chain's CDR3 is CASSQDNTSDQPQHF. The CDR3 DNA reads TGCGCCAGCAGCCAAGACAACACCTCTGATCAGCCCCAGCATTTT. J is TRBJ1-5 and V is TRBV4-3, with D unresolved. This CDR3 contains 15 residues. V was clipped by 0 bases and J by 5 bases, with 11 bases between them. The germline V gene encodes CDR1 LGHNA and CDR2 YSLEER.

CDR3 in amino acids: CASSPVGTLSGFF. The CDR3 DNA is TGTGCCAGCAGCCCCGTAGGGACCCTTAGCGGTTTCTTT. This rearrangement joins TRBV12-3 or TRBV12-4 to TRBJ1-1, with D perhaps TRBD1 (5 bases). V gave up 6 bases and J gave up 13 bases, with 21 bases separating them. This CDR3 spans 13 amino acids.

This clonotype was detected only a few times. V and J are TRBV7-2 and TRBJ1-1; a possible D gene is TRBD1 (6 bases). Between the trimmed V and J ends, which lost 5 bases and 1 base, there was a span of 17 bases. The CDR3 extends over 16 amino acids. From germline, CDR1 is SGHTA and CDR2 FQGNSA. This CDR3 reads CASSTSPGDKNTEAFF. CDR3 sequence (DNA): TGTGCCAGCAGCACCTCACCGGGGGACAAGAACACTGAAGCTTTCTTT.

This clonotype turned up a few times. The chain couples TRBV27 to TRBJ2-7; 8 bases are shared with TRBD2. The CDR3 runs 13 residues. Germline values: CDR1 MNHEY, CDR2 SMNVEV (reference sequence). With V trimmed by 3 bases and J by 4 bases, 2 bases remained unmatched. CDR3 sequence (DNA): TGTGCCAGCAGTTTCATAGCGGGGTACGAGCAGTACGTC. Its translation: CASSFIAGYEQYV.

This clonotype was seen at least ten times. J is TRBJ1-1 and V is TRBV10-3; tentative D call: TRBD1 (6 bases). The V end was cut by 2 bases, the J end by 0 bases, with 7 bases between. Germline-derived CDR1 and CDR2 are ENHRY and SYGVKD. This CDR3 comprises 14 residues. CDR3: CAISEGGLNTEAFF. The CDR3, as DNA: TGTGCCATCAGTGAGGGGGGGCTGAACACTGAAGCTTTCTTT.

This clonotype appeared many times. The rearrangement links TRBV20-1 to TRBJ2-1, with 11 bases matching TRBD2. The CDR3 length is 15 residues. Germline V gene data show CDR1 as DFQATT and CDR2 as SNEGSKA (reference sequence). V gave up 5 bases and J gave up 0 bases; unmatched junction bases: 3. The CDR3 is CSAGTSGSSYNEQFF. The CDR3 DNA reads as TGCAGTGCTGGGACTAGCGGAAGCTCCTACAATGAGCAGTTCTTC.

This clonotype appeared many times. The gene calls are TRBV27 and TRBJ2-5; D may correspond to TRBD1 or TRBD2 (6 bases each). The germline V and J ends were trimmed by 2 bases and 2 bases, with 12 bases remaining between them. The CDR3 is 15 residues long. Germline V gene sequence: CDR1 MNHEY, CDR2 SMNVEV (reference sequence). CDR3 DNA sequence: TGTGCCAGCAGTTTAAACAGGGAGGAACAAGAGACCCAGTACTTC. This translates into CASSLNREEQETQYF.

The gene calls are TRBV5-6 and TRBJ2-3; 7 bases line up with TRBD2. Germline V gives CDR1 SGHDT, CDR2 YYEEEE. V lost 7 bases, J lost 0 bases, and 8 bases stayed unmatched. The CDR3 has 15 residues. The CDR3 here is CASESGGTSTDTQYF. The CDR3 nucleotides read TGTGCCAGCGAATCCGGGGGGACTAGCACAGATACGCAGTATTTT.